Presented here are 5 T cell receptor beta chains from one specimen sequenced in a study of blood T cells in healthy people across ages. A sample-barcoded 5' primer and a J-beta primer mix were used in a second PCR of roughly 7 to 11 cycles. TCRdb itself ran the 5' RACE reads through MiXCR, one entry per CDR3 protein. The sample records roughly 500,000 distinct CDR3 sequences, roughly a quarter being singletons. The sample was blood. Receptors were obtained from a woman aged 65 to 85 in good health.

The gene calls are TRBV5-1 and TRBJ2-2; TRBD2 agrees at 14 bases. Germline CDR1 SGHRS, CDR2 YFSETQ. CDR3 length: 18 residues. The V segment lost 2 bases and the J segment 0 bases; nucleotides outside the gene matches: 3. The CDR3 is CASSFGTSGGPNTGELFF. In DNA, the CDR3 is TGCGCCAGCAGCTTTGGGACTAGCGGGGGCCCGAACACCGGGGAGCTGTTTTTT.

This chain joins TRBV30 and TRBJ2-3, with unresolved D. The CDR3 contains 12 residues. V was cut by 3 bases and J by 10 bases, with 14 bases left in between. Per germline, CDR1 GTSNPN and CDR2 SVGIG (reference sequence). CDR3 DNA sequence: TGTGCCTGGAGCGTCCAGAAAACGGCGCAGTATTTT. It codes for CAWSVQKTAQYF.

The gene calls are TRBV2 and TRBJ2-3, with D uncertain. Germline V gene data show CDR1 as SNHLY and CDR2 as FYNNEI. The CDR3 runs to 12 residues. Trimming pared 2 bases from V and 6 bases from J, leaving 6 bases between. The CDR3 loop reads CASSEIRDTQYF. In nucleotides, the CDR3 is TGTGCCAGCAGTGAAATCCGGGATACGCAGTATTTT.

The chain carries TRBV29-1 and TRBJ1-1; D may be TRBD1 (6 bases). Per germline, CDR1 SQVTM and CDR2 ANQGSEA. The CDR3 has 13 residues. Trimming took off 3 bases at V and 3 bases at J, with 11 bases between the two ends. CDR3 amino acids: CSVEVDSYTEAFF. CDR3 nucleotide sequence: TGCAGCGTTGAGGTGGACAGTTACACTGAAGCTTTCTTT.

This clonotype was recorded at least ten times. The chain employs TRBV5-1 and TRBJ2-2; TRBD1 matches at 8 bases. Germline assignment: CDR1 SGHRS and CDR2 YFSETQ. The CDR3 runs to 15 residues. V trimming: 4 bases; J trimming: 3 bases; junction bases outside the gene matches: 5. CDR3 nucleotide sequence: TGCGCCAGCAGCCCCGGGACAGGCTACACCGGGGAGCTGTTTTTT. Translated, it gives CASSPGTGYTGELFF.